This T cell receptor (beta chain) appears in the sequencing data of a study of blood T cell repertoires in COVID-19 (TCRdb year 2020). Background on the whole study: Samples covering the acute and convalescent phases of COVID-19 were provided by collaborators in the United States, Italy and Spain. The prospective study material was composed of cDNA or gDNA derived from T cells, B-cell-depleted T cells, or PBMCs. HLA class I and class II types, where available, came from metadata supplied by the sample provider rather than from assay-based typing. The samples were drawn from two sources: the first 160 participants of the ongoing ImmuneRACE study, and 950 to 1,500 subjects contributed by 6 global collaborators. A de-identified subject ID, COVID-19 status, age in years and sex were almost always included in the sample metadata. Deeply sampled blood TCRbeta repertoires from subjects exposed to, actively infected with, or recovered from COVID-19 were included in the dataset. The repertoires were released in a freely available public database meant as a resource for research on the immune response to SARS-CoV-2.

Each collaborating institution followed its own protocols to collect whole blood in K2EDTA tubes. Collaborator samples were shipped for TCRbeta analysis as frozen whole blood, isolated PBMCs, or DNA extracted from either sample type. This clone was recorded once. There is no known antigen for this receptor. Base qualities are not provided; no much larger clone lies one nucleotide away. A distance of 18 bases separates the germline ends of V and J, which lose 6 bases and 7 bases respectively. Spanning cysteine to phenylalanine, the CDR3 consists of 14 amino acids. Left in the record is the CDR3 DNA by itself, 42 bases read in frame from the first base. CDR1 and CDR2 are drawn from the germline V gene: MNHEY, SVGAGI. Overall study results and their limits: Clinical and demographic metadata were provided uncurated, with the amount varying by source and participant.

TCRbeta CDR3 regions were amplified from genomic DNA by means of the immunoSEQ Assay, a bias-controlled multiplex PCR. In the original analysis: Nucleated cell counts per sample were estimated from amplification of reference gene primers within the assay. To quantify the absolute abundance of each unique TCRbeta CDR3 rearrangement, sequence reads were collapsed and filtered. Productive Simpson clonality was computed per sample as the square root of Simpson's diversity index over productive rearrangements. TCRdb mirrors the immuneACCESS table, restricted to in-frame sequences. Some clones are absent from its copies; in checked studies, under half trace to an unresolved V gene, and the reason for the others is unknown. That table supplies the V and J calls and clone size; D and trimming were determined from the DNA. The sample includes around 250,000 clones, with approximately 85% observed a single time. Around 0.7% of the sample comes from the top ten.

Input material: peripheral blood. The V and J genes are TRBV6-5 and TRBJ2-5, with TRBD2 as a weak D call on 6 bases. This receptor was identified in a human donor in a cohort sampled during active COVID-19. The CDR3 loop reads CASRLRDSPRTQYF. The nucleotide sequence reads TGTGCCAGCAGACTCCGGGACTCCCCGAGGACCCAGTACTTC.